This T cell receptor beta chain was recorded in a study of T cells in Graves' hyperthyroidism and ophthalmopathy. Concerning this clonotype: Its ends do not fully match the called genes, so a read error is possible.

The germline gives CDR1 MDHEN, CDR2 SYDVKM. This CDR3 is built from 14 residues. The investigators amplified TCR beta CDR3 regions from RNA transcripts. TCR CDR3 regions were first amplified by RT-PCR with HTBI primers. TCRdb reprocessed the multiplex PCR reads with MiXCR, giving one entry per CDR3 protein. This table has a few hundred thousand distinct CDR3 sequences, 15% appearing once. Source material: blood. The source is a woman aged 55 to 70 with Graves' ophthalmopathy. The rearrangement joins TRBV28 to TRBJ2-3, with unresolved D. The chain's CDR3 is CASSKSSSTDMQYF. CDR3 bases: TGTGCCAGCAGCAAGTCATCAAGCACAGATATGCAGTATTTT.